This TCR beta chain derives from a study of T-cell reconstitution after alpha-beta-depleted transplantation in children. Per the germline V gene, CDR1 is SQVTM and CDR2 is ANQGSEA. Trimming cost V 4 bases and J 4 bases, with 10 bases left between them. There are 12 residues in the CDR3. This clonotype was seen ten or more times. For TCRbeta, the library was prepared with unique molecular identifiers. From the PCR reads, TCRdb called clonotypes with MiXCR, one entry per CDR3 protein. The profile shows about 300,000 distinct CDR3 sequences, around 10% of them singletons. The sequencing here drew on PBMCs, taken before TCRalphabeta/CD19-depleted stem cell transplant. The TCR comes from a boy younger than two with acute myeloid leukemia, due to receive a stem cell transplant. The rearrangement joins TRBV29-1 to TRBJ1-2; possible D gene TRBD1, 5 bases. The CDR3 DNA follows: TGCAGCGTTGCCCGGGGGTTCTATGGCTACACCTTC. Protein sequence: CSVARGFYGYTF.